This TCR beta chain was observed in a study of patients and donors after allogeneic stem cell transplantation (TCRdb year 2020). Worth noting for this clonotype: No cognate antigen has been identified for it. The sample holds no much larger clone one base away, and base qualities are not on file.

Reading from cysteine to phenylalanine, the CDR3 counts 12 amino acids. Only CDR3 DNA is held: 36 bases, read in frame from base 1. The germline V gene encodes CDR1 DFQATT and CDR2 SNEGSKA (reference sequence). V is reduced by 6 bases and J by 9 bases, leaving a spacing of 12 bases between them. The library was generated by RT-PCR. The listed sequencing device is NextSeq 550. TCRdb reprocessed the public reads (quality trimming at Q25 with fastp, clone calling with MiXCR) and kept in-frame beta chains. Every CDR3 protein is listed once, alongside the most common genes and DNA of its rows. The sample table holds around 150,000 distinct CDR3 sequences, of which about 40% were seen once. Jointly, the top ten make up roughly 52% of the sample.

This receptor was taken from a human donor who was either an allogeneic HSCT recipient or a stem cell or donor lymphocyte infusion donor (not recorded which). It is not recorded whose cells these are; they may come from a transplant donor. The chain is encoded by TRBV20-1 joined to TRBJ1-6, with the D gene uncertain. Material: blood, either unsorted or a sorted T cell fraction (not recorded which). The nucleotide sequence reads TGCAGTGCAGGGCGGGGTAGTTCACCCCTCCACTTT. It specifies CSAGRGSSPLHF.